The source of this T cell receptor beta chain is a study of blood T cell repertoires in COVID-19. Study details: The study drew acute and convalescent COVID-19 samples from the United States, Italy and Spain. PBMCs, B-cell-depleted T cells, or T cells provided the cDNA or gDNA that made up the material.

Authors' data handling: Reference gene primer amplification gave estimated nucleated cell counts. The repertoire was sequenced with immunoSEQ multiplex PCR; TCRdb's copy has only in-frame clones and lacks some. The V and J calls and clone size are taken from that table; D and trimming were inferred from the DNA. The sample lists 72,000 or so clones, over 70% occurring once. The sequencing sample was made of peripheral blood. The sequence came from an older man who had recovered from COVID-19.

The CDR3 DNA reads TGTGCCAGCAGCTTGGTACAGGGTTCGGGCACTGAAGCTTTCTTT. Translating it yields CASSLVQGSGTEAFF. The chain recombines TRBV7-2 with TRBJ1-1; weak D call: TRBD1 (6 bases). Looked up from germline, CDR1 is SGHTA and CDR2 is FQGNSA. The germline V and J ends were trimmed by 3 bases and 4 bases, with 15 bases remaining between them. The CDR3 is made up of 15 amino acids.